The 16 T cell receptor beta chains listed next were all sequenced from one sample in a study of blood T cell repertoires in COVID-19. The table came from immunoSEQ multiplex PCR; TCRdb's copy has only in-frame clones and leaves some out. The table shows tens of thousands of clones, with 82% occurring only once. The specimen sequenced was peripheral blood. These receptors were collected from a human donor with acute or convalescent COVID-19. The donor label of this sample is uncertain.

The chain's CDR3 is CRPGGHTEAFF. The CDR3 coding sequence is TGCAGGCCCGGCGGGCACACTGAAGCTTTCTTT. The chain carries TRBV20-1 and TRBJ1-1; D not certain. The CDR3 runs to 11 residues. CDR1 DFQATT and CDR2 SNEGSKA come from the germline V gene (reference sequence).

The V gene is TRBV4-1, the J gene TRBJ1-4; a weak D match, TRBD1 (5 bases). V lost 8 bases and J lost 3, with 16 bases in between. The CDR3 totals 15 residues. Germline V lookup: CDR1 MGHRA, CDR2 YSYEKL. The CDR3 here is CASPGDRSPNEKLFF. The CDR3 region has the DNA TGCGCCAGCCCGGGGGACCGGTCACCTAATGAAAAACTGTTTTTT.

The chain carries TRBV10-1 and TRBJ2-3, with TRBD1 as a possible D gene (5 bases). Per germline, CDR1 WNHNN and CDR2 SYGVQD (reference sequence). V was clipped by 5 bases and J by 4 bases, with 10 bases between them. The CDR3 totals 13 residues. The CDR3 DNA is TGCGCCAGCAGTATGGCAGGGTCAGATACGCAGTATTTT. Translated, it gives CASSMAGSDTQYF.

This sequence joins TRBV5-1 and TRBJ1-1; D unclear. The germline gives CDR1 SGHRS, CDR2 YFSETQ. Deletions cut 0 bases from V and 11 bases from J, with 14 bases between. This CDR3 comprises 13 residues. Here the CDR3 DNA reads TGCGCCAGCAGCTTGGCCGCGGGAAGTATGGCTTTCTTT. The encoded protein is CASSLAAGSMAFF.

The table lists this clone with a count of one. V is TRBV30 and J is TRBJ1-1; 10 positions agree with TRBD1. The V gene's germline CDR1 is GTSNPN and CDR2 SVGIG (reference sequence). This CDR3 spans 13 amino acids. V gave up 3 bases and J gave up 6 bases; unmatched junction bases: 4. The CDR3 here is CAWRGQGLPEAFF. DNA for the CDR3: TGTGCCTGGAGGGGACAGGGGTTACCTGAAGCTTTCTTT.

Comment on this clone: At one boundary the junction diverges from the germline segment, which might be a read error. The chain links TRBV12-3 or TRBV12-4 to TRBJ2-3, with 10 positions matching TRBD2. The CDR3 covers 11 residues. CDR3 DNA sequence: TGTGCCAGCACTGAGCGGGAGGGGAAAACCTTT. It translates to CASTEREGKTF.

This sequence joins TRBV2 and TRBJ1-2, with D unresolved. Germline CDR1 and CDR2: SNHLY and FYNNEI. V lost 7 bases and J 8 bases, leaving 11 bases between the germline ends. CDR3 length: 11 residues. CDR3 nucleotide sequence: TGTGCCAGCAAACCGGCGGAGGGCTACACCTTC. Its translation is CASKPAEGYTF.

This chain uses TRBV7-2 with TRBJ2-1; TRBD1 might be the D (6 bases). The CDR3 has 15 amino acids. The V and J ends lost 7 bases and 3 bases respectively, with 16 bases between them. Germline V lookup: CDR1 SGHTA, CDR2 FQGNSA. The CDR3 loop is CASIPGAPHYNEQFF. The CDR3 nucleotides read TGTGCCAGCATCCCAGGGGCCCCTCACTACAATGAGCAGTTCTTC.

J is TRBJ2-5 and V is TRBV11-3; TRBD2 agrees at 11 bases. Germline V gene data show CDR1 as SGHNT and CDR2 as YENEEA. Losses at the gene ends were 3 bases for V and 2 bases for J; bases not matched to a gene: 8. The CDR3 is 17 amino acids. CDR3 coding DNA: TGTGCCAGCAGCTTGACTACAATAGCGGGGGGGCAAGAGACCCAGTACTTC. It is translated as CASSLTTIAGGQETQYF.

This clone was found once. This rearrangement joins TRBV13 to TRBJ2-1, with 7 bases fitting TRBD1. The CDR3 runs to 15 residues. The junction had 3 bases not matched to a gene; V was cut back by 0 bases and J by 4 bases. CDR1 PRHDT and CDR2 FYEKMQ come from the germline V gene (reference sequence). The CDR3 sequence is CASSLGVGQYNEQFF. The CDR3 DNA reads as TGTGCCAGCAGCTTAGGGGTGGGACAGTACAATGAGCAGTTCTTC.

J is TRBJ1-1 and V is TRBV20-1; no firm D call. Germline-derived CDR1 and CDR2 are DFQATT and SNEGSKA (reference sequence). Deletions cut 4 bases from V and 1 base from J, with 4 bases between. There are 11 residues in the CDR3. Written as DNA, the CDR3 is TGCAGTGCTATTAAGAACACTGAAGCTTTCTTT. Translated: CSAIKNTEAFF.

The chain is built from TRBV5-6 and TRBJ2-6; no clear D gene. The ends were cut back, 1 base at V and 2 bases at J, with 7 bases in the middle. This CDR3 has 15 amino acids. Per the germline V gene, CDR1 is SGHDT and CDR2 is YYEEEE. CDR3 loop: CASSLYSTGANVLTF. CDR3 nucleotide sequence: TGTGCCAGCAGCTTGTACAGCACTGGGGCCAACGTCCTGACTTTC.

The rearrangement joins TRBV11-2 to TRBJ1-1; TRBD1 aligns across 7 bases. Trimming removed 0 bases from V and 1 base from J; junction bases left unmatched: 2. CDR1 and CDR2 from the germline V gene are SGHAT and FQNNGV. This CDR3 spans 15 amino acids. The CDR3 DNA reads TGTGCCAGCAGCTTAGAGGGACAGCAGAACACTGAAGCTTTCTTT. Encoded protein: CASSLEGQQNTEAFF.

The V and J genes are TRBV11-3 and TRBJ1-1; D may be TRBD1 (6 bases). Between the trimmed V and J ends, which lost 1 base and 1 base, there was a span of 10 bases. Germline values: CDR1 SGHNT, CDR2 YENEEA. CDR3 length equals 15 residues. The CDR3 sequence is CASSLGGRGNTEAFF. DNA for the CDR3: TGTGCCAGCAGCTTAGGCGGCAGGGGGAACACTGAAGCTTTCTTT.

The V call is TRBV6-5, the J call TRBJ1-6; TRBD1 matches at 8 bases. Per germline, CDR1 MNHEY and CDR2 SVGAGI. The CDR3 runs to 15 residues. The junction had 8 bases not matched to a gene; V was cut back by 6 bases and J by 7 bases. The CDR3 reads CASRDQRQGNSPLHF. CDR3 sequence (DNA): TGTGCCAGCAGAGATCAAAGACAGGGGAATTCACCCCTCCACTTT.

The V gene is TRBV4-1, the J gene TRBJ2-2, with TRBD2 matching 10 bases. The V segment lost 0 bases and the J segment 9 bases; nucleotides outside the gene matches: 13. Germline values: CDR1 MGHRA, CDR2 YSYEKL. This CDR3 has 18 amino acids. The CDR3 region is CASSQDPTSGVGSRELFF. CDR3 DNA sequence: TGCGCCAGCAGCCAAGATCCCACTAGCGGGGTGGGTTCTCGGGAGCTGTTTTTT.